Listed here are 5 T cell receptor beta chains from one sample, sequenced in a study of blood T cell repertoires in COVID-19 (dated by TCRdb to about 2020). Preparation of the library involved the immunoSEQ multiplex PCR assay. In its TCRdb copy, this immuneACCESS table keeps in-frame sequences only and misses some clones. Where compared with another copy, unresolved V genes explain less than half of these, and the others have no known cause. Here the sample has more than 150,000 clones; 70% to 90% occur a single time. Roughly 0.95% of the sample lies in the top ten. Sequences were obtained from peripheral blood. All receptors derive from a man between 18 and 35 years old with acute or convalescent COVID-19.

Worth noting for this clone: The junction and the germline gene differ at one end; a read error may be behind it. The chain carries TRBV7-8 and TRBJ2-3, with D maybe TRBD2 (5 bases). The CDR3 extends over 17 amino acids. The germline V gene encodes CDR1 SGHVS and CDR2 FQNEAQ. The CDR3 DNA reads TGTGCCAGCAGCTTAGCACCAGATAAGGGTAGCGCAGATACGCAGTGTTTT. Translated, it gives CASSLAPDKGSADTQCF.

The chain couples TRBV5-8 to TRBJ1-3; 8 nucleotides line up with TRBD1. V shed 3 bases and J 3 bases; nucleotides not matched to a gene: 11. Germline loops: CDR1 SGHTS, CDR2 YDEGEE. The CDR3 extends over 17 amino acids. CDR3 in DNA: TGTGCCAGCAGCTCCTACTACAGGGGGAGAGATGGAAACACCATATATTTT. It specifies CASSSYYRGRDGNTIYF.

V and J are TRBV9 and TRBJ1-2, with TRBD1 as a possible D gene (6 bases). CDR1 is SGDLS and CDR2 is YYNGEE in the germline V gene. The CDR3 is 15 residues long. V shed 0 bases and J shed 4 bases, with 13 bases lying between them. The CDR3 bases are TGTGCCAGCAGCGTAGACCCCCAAGGGGGCTATGGCTACACCTTC. This gives the protein CASSVDPQGGYGYTF.

Only a few counts were recorded for this clone. The CDR3, as DNA: TGTGCCAGCAGCCCGCGGGACAGCTCCTACGAGCAGTACGTC. Protein product: CASSPRDSSYEQYV. This rearrangement joins TRBV9 to TRBJ2-7; weak D call: TRBD1 (7 bases). The germline V and J ends were trimmed by 4 bases and 0 bases, with 11 bases remaining between them. The CDR3 contains 14 residues. CDR1 and CDR2 from the germline V gene are SGDLS and YYNGEE.

The V call is TRBV6-5, the J call TRBJ1-1; D remains unclear. V was clipped by 1 base and J by 6 bases, with 12 bases between them. In germline, CDR1 is MNHEY, CDR2 SVGAGI. The CDR3 contains 14 residues. CDR3 DNA: TGTGCCAGCAGTTACTTTCGGACTGGTCCTGAAGCTTTCTTT. As protein: CASSYFRTGPEAFF.